The present T cell receptor (beta chain) was sequenced within a study of blood T cell repertoires in COVID-19. About the study: T cells, B-cell-depleted T cells, or PBMCs supplied cDNA or gDNA.

Method: immunoSEQ multiplex PCR; TCRdb's copy keeps in-frame clones and lacks some. The repertoire has some 200,000 clones, about 90% of them found once; the top ten carry around 2.1%. V gave up 8 bases and J gave up 8 bases, with 27 bases separating them. Germline lookup yields CDR1 MNHEY and CDR2 SMNVEV (reference sequence). The CDR3 contains 16 residues. Participants spanned ages roughly 18 to 95 years and resided in 20 to 30 US areas. The genes are TRBV27 and TRBJ1-1; tentative D call: TRBD1 (6 bases). The sequence derives from a woman aged 25 to 45 who had recovered from COVID-19. What was sequenced was PBMCs or T cells enriched from blood (not recorded which). The CDR3 coding sequence is TGTGCCAGCGGGCTTGTGGGTTCTTTGGGGGCCGGAGAAGCTTTCTTT. It encodes CASGLVGSLGAGEAFF.